The 14 T cell receptor beta chains below come from one sample, sequenced in a study of T cell changes during pregnancy in multiple sclerosis (dated by TCRdb to the late 2010s). Libraries were constructed by the immunoSEQ multiplex PCR assay. The table comes from immuneACCESS by way of TCRdb, which keeps in-frame sequences with V and J called. Part of the clones is missing from these tables; in studies checked, under half for an unresolved V gene and the rest for unknown reasons. The sample contains 72,000 or so clones, 93% of them found a single time. The ten largest account for 2.5% to 3% of the sample. The source was peripheral blood, collected in the second trimester of pregnancy. The receptors come from a female donor with multiple sclerosis, enrolled in a pregnancy study.

The rearrangement uses TRBV13 and TRBJ1-1, with D maybe TRBD1 (6 bases). There are 14 residues in the CDR3. CDR1 is PRHDT, CDR2 FYEKMQ, per germline (reference sequence). Trimming stripped 7 bases from V and 1 base from J, with 13 bases between. The CDR3 reads CASTGDKSNTEAFF. The DNA for the CDR3 is TGTGCCAGCACCGGGGACAAATCGAACACTGAAGCTTTCTTT. The full variable domain, rest sourced from reference TRBV13 and TRBJ1-1, is AAGVIQSPRHLIKEKRETATLKCYPIPRHDTVYWYQQGPGQDPQFLISFYEKMQSDKGSIPDRFSAQQFSDYHSELNMSSLELGDSALYFCASTGDKSNTEAFFGQGTRLTVV.

The rearrangement links TRBV7-9 to TRBJ1-1, with 7 positions matching TRBD1. Germline V gives CDR1 SEHNR, CDR2 FQNEAQ (reference sequence). There are 16 residues in the CDR3. V was clipped by 2 bases and J by 6 bases; unmatched bases: 12. The CDR3 DNA reads TGTGCCAGCAGCTTACCCCCCGATGAGGGGGCGCCTGAAGCTTTCTTT. This sequence encodes CASSLPPDEGAPEAFF. Looking up the rest from reference TRBV7-9 and TRBJ1-1 gives the full variable domain: DTGVSQNPRHKITKRGQNVTFRCDPISEHNRLYWYRQTLGQGPEFLTYFQNEAQLEKSRLLSDRFSAERPKGSFSTLEIQRTEQGDSAMYLCASSLPPDEGAPEAFFGQGTRLTVV.

The chain carries TRBV14 and TRBJ2-1, with TRBD2 matching over 14 bases. Germline CDR1 is SGHDN and CDR2 is FVKESK. The CDR3 is 17 amino acids. V lost 4 bases, J lost 8 bases, and 10 bases stayed unmatched. The CDR3, as DNA: TGTGCCAGCAGCCTCCAGCGACTAGCGGGGGGGGATCATGAGCAGTTCTTC. Translation gives CASSLQRLAGGDHEQFF.

The V and J genes are TRBV7-8 and TRBJ2-5; 8 bases match TRBD1. J was trimmed by 4 bases and V by 5 bases; bases with no gene match: 15. CDR1 is SGHVS, CDR2 FQNEAQ, per germline. There are 17 residues in the CDR3. The CDR3 sequence: CASSLVGAGGLGETQYF. In nucleotides, the CDR3 is TGTGCCAGCAGCCTCGTAGGGGCAGGGGGCTTAGGAGAGACCCAGTACTTC.

This chain links TRBV27 with TRBJ1-1, with unresolved D. The V gene's germline CDR1 is MNHEY and CDR2 SMNVEV (reference sequence). Trimming removed 0 bases from V and 3 bases from J, with 14 bases in between. The CDR3 consists of 16 residues. CDR3: CASSLSLGVWDTEAFF. The CDR3 region has the DNA TGTGCCAGCAGTTTATCCCTAGGCGTGTGGGACACTGAAGCTTTCTTT.

V is TRBV7-8 and J is TRBJ2-3; 7 bases are shared with TRBD1. Germline CDR1 and CDR2: SGHVS and FQNEAQ. CDR3 length equals 14 residues. The V gene end was trimmed by 5 bases and the J gene end by 4 bases; junction bases not matched to a gene: 6. The CDR3: CASSTDRAADTQYF. CDR3 DNA sequence: TGTGCCAGCAGCACCGACAGGGCAGCAGATACGCAGTATTTT.

The rearrangement links TRBV7-8 to TRBJ1-5; D may be TRBD1 (6 bases). The V end was cut by 4 bases, the J end by 4 bases, with 20 bases between. Germline V gives CDR1 SGHVS, CDR2 FQNEAQ. The CDR3 consists of 17 residues. CDR3 bases: TGTGCCAGCAGCTCGCCGAGAAGGCAGGGGTTGAATCAGCCCCAGCATTTT. Translating it yields CASSSPRRQGLNQPQHF.

The J gene is TRBJ2-7, the V gene TRBV6-5; D remains ambiguous. Looked up from germline, CDR1 is MNHEY and CDR2 is SVGAGI. V gave up 6 bases and J gave up 7 bases, with 19 bases separating them. CDR3 length: 14 amino acids. This chain's CDR3 is CASRSNVAQEEQYF. The DNA for the CDR3 is TGTGCCAGCAGAAGTAACGTCGCCCAAGAGGAGCAGTACTTC.

This chain links TRBV7-9 with TRBJ1-2; TRBD1 matches at 11 bases. In germline, CDR1 is SEHNR, CDR2 FQNEAQ (reference sequence). After removal of 6 bases from V and 7 bases from J, the junction contained 10 bases not matched to a gene. The CDR3 extends over 15 amino acids. The DNA of the CDR3 is TGTGCCAGCAGACAACTCCCGGGGACAGGGGGTGGCTACACCTTC. Protein: CASRQLPGTGGGYTF.

The chain uses TRBV19 and TRBJ2-3; 9 bases fit TRBD2. The CDR3 has 15 amino acids. Trimming at V came to 6 bases and at J to 4 bases, leaving 8 bases not matched to a gene. In germline, CDR1 is LNHDA, CDR2 SQIVND (reference sequence). CDR3: CASSRSGGNSDTQYF. CDR3 coding DNA: TGTGCCAGTAGCAGAAGCGGGGGGAATTCAGATACGCAGTATTTT.

This chain links TRBV27 with TRBJ2-7; D is unclear. This CDR3 comprises 14 residues. V lost 2 bases and J lost 3, with 11 bases in between. Germline CDR1 MNHEY, CDR2 SMNVEV (reference sequence). DNA of the CDR3: TGTGCCAGCAGTTTACTAAGTCCAGGCTACGAGCAGTACTTC. Its translation: CASSLLSPGYEQYF.

This clone appeared a few times. This chain joins TRBV5-1 and TRBJ2-7; 10 bases fit TRBD1. V was pared by 5 bases and J by 1 base, with 12 bases of the junction left unmatched. Germline V CDR1 and CDR2: SGHRS, YFSETQ. The length of the CDR3 is 17 residues. The CDR3 protein is CASRPGTGVGSSYEQYF. As DNA, the CDR3 is TGCGCCAGCAGACCCGGGACAGGGGTCGGATCGTCCTACGAGCAGTACTTC.

The gene calls are TRBV27 and TRBJ1-1; 7 bases match TRBD1. The germline V gene encodes CDR1 MNHEY and CDR2 SMNVEV (reference sequence). This CDR3 is built from 16 residues. V lost 0 bases, J lost 0 bases, and 4 bases stayed unmatched. CDR3 in DNA: TGTGCCAGCAGTTTATCGGTGGGACAGCTGAACACTGAAGCTTTCTTT. Protein product: CASSLSVGQLNTEAFF.

V usage is TRBV18 and J usage is TRBJ1-1; TRBD1 agrees at 12 bases. The V gene's germline CDR1 is KGHSH and CDR2 LQKENI. V lost 2 bases, J lost 2 bases, and 6 bases stayed unmatched. The CDR3 spans 17 residues. CDR3 coding DNA: TGTGCCAGCTCACCAGCTGGGACAGGGGGCGCAAACACTGAAGCTTTCTTT. Its translation is CASSPAGTGGANTEAFF.